This paragraph reports one T cell receptor beta chain. Its matching antigen is unknown. Germline CDR1 MNHEY, CDR2 SMNVEV (reference sequence). V lost 2 bases, J lost 2 bases, and 13 bases lay in between. The CDR3 has 15 amino acids. This sample is drawn from a study of OX40 agonist ivuxolimab in advanced cancers. About the study: Every patient in dose escalation had hepatocellular carcinoma, melanoma, renal cell or head and neck cancer. At around 81% male, the cohort had a mean age of about 60 years, ranging from roughly 20 to 85. General study findings and limits: Average numbers of expanded clones were greater in CD8+ T cells than in CD4+. At 0.1 to 3.0 mg/kg, clonal expansion of CD4+ and CD8+ blood T cells had occurred by week 6.

Using immunoSEQ multiplex PCR, the repertoire was profiled, and TCRdb retains in-frame clones only, with some absent. The sample shows under 55,000 clones, approximately 88% of them seen only once. The material sequenced was CD4+ or CD8+ T cells sorted from blood, taken in a trial of the OX40 agonist ivuxolimab. This sequence originates from an adult with an advanced solid tumor such as melanoma, head and neck, liver or kidney cancer. The V gene is TRBV27, the J gene TRBJ2-7; maybe TRBD2 (6 bases). The CDR3 DNA follows: TGTGCCAGCAGTTTAGGGGCGGGGACCCCCTACGAGCAGTACTTC. It specifies CASSLGAGTPYEQYF.